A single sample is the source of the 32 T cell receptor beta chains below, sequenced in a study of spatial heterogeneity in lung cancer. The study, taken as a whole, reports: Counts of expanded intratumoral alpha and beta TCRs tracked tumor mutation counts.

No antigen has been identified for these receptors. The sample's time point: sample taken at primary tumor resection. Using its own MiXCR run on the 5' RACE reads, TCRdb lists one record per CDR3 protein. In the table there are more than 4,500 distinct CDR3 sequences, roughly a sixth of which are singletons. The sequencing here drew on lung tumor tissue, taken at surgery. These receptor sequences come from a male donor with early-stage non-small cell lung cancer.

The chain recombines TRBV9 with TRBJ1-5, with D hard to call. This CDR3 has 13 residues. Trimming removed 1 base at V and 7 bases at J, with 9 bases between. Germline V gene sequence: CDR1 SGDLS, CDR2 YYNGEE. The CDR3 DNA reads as TGTGCCAGCAGCGTATCCCCATGGCAGCCCCAGCATTTT. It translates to CASSVSPWQPQHF.

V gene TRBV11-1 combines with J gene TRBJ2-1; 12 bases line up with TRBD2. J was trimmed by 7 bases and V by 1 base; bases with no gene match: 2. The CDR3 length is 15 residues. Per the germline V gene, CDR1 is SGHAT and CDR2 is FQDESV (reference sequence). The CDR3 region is CASSLGLAGANEQFF. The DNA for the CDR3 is TGTGCCAGCAGCTTAGGACTAGCGGGAGCTAATGAGCAGTTCTTC. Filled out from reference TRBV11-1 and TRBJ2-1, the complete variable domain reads EAEVAQSPRYKITEKSQAVAFWCDPISGHATLYWYRQILGQGPELLVQFQDESVVDDSQLPKDRFSAERLKGVDSTLKIQPAELGDSAMYLCASSLGLAGANEQFFGPGTRLTVL.

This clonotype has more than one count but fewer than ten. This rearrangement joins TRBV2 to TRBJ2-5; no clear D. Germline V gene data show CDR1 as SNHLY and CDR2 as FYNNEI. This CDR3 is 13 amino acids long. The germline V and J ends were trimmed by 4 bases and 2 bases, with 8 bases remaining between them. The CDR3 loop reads CASSGGPQETQYF. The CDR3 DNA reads TGTGCCAGCAGTGGAGGCCCGCAAGAGACCCAGTACTTC. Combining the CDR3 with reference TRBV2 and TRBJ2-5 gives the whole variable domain EPEVTQTPSHQVTQMGQEVILRCVPISNHLYFYWYRQILGQKVEFLVSFYNNEISEKSEIFDDQFSVERPDGSNFTLKIRSTKLEDSAMYFCASSGGPQETQYFGPGTRLLVL.

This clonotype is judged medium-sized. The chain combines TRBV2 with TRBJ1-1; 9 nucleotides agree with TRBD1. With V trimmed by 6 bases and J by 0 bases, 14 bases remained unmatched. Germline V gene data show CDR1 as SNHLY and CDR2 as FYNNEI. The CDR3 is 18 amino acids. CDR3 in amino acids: CASSIRTGERIMNTEAFF. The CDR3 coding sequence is TGTGCCAGCAGCATTCGGACAGGGGAGCGTATCATGAACACTGAAGCTTTCTTT.

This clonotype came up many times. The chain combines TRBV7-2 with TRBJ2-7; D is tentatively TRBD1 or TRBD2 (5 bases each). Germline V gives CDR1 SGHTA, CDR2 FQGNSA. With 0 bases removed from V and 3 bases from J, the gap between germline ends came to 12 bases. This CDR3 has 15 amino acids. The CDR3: CASSLAGTSYYEQYF. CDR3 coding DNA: TGTGCCAGCAGCTTAGCGGGGACCTCCTACTACGAGCAGTACTTC.

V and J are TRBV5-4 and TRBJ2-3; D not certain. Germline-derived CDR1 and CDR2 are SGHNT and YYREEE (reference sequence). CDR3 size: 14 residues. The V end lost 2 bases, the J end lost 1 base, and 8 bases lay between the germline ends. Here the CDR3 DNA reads TGTGCCAGCAGCTTTGGTACCGGCACAGATACGCAGTATTTT. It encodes CASSFGTGTDTQYF.

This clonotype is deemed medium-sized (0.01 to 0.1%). This CDR3 reads CASTPLSTSYGTDTQYF. CDR3 DNA: TGTGCCAGCACCCCTCTGTCGACTAGTTATGGCACAGATACGCAGTATTTT. This rearrangement joins TRBV7-2 to TRBJ2-3; the D gene is possibly TRBD2 (6 bases). Germline V CDR1 and CDR2: SGHTA, FQGNSA. V was cut by 7 bases and J by 1 base, with 21 bases left in between. The CDR3 sequence is 17 residues long.

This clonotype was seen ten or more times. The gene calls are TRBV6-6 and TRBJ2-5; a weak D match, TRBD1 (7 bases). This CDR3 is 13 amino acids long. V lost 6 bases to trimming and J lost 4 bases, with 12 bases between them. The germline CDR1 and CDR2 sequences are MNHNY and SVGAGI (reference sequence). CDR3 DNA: TGTGCCAGCAGATCAGGGGGGAGAGAGACCCAGTACTTC. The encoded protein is CASRSGGRETQYF.

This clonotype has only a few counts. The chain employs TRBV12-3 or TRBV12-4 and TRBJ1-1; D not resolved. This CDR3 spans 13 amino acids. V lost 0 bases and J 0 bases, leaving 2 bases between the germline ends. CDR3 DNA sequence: TGTGCCAGCAGTTTAGCCCTGAACACTGAAGCTTTCTTT. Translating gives CASSLALNTEAFF.

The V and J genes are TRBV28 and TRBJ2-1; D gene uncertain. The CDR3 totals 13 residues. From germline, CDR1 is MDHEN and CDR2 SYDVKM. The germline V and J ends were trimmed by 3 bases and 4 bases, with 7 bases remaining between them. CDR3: CASSFGRYNEQFF. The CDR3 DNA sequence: TGTGCCAGCAGTTTTGGGCGGTACAATGAGCAGTTCTTC.

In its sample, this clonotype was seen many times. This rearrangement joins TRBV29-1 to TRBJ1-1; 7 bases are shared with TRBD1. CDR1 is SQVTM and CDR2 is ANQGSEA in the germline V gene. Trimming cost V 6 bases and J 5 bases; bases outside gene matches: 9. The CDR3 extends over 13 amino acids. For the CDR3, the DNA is TGCAGCGTACAACAGGGGCTGGGGACTGAAGCTTTCTTT. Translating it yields CSVQQGLGTEAFF.

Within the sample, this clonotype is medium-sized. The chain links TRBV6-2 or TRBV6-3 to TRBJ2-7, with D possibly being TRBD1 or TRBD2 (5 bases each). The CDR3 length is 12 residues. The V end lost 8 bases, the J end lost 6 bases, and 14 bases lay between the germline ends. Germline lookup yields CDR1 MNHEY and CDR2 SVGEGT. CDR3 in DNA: TGTGCCAGCGAGGGGAACTCTCGCGAGCAGTACTTC. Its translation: CASEGNSREQYF.

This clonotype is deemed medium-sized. The CDR3 is CSLPSGPSYEQYF. The CDR3 DNA sequence: TGCAGCCTTCCCTCCGGACCAAGCTACGAGCAGTACTTC. The J gene is TRBJ2-7, the V gene TRBV29-1, with D hard to call. Trimming removed 8 bases from V and 3 bases from J, with 17 bases in between. The CDR3 sequence is 13 residues long. The germline V gene encodes CDR1 SQVTM and CDR2 ANQGSEA.

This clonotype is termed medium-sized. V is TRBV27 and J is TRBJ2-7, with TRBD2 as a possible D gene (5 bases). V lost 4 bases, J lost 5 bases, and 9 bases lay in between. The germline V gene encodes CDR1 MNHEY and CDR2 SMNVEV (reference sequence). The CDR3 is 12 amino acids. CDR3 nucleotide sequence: TGTGCCAGCAGTTCCGCCGGGGACGAGCAGTACTTC. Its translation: CASSSAGDEQYF.

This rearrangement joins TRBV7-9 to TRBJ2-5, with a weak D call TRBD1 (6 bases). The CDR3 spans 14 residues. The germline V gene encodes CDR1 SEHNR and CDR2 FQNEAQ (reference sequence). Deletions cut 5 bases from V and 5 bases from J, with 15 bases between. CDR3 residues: CASSKKGDQETQYF. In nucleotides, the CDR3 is TGTGCCAGCAGCAAAAAGGGGGATCAGGAGACCCAGTACTTC.

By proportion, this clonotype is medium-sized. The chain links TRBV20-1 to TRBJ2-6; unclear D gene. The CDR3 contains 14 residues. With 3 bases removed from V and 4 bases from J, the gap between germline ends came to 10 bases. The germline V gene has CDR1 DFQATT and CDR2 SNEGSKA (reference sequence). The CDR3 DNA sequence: TGCAGTGCTAGTTGGCAGGCCGGGGCCAACGTCCTGACTTTC. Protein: CSASWQAGANVLTF.

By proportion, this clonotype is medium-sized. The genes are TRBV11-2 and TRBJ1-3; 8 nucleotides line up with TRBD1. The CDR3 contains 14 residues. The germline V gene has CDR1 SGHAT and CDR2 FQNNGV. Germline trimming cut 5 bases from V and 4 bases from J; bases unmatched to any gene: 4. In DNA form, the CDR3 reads TGTGCCAGCAGCCCCCGGACAGGGGGAAACACCATATATTTT. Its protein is CASSPRTGGNTIYF.

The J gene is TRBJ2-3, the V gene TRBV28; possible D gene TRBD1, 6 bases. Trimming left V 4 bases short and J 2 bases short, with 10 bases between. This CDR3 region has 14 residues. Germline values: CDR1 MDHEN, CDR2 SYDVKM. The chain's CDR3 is CASSSGQFTDTQYF. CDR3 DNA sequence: TGTGCCAGCAGTTCCGGACAGTTCACAGATACGCAGTATTTT.

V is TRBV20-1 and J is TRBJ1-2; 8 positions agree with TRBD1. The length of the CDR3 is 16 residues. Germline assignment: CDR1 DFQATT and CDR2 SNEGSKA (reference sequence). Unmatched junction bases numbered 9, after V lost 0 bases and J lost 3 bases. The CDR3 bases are TGCAGTGCTAGAGACCTCCAGGGACAGGCGGACTATGGCTACACCTTC. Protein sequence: CSARDLQGQADYGYTF.

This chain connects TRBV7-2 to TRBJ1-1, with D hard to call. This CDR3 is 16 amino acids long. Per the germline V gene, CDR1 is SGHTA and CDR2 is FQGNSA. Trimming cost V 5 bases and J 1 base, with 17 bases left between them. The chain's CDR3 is CASSQRPELRNTEAFF. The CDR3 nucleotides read TGTGCCAGCAGCCAAAGACCCGAGCTCAGGAACACTGAAGCTTTCTTT.

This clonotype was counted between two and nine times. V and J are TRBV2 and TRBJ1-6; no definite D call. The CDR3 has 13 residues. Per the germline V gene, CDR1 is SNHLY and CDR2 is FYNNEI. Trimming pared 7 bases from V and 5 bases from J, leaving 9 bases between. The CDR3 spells CASISENNSPLHF. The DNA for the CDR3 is TGTGCCAGCATCTCGGAGAATAATTCACCCCTCCACTTT. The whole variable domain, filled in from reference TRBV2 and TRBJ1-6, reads EPEVTQTPSHQVTQMGQEVILRCVPISNHLYFYWYRQILGQKVEFLVSFYNNEISEKSEIFDDQFSVERPDGSNFTLKIRSTKLEDSAMYFCASISENNSPLHFGNGTRLTVT.

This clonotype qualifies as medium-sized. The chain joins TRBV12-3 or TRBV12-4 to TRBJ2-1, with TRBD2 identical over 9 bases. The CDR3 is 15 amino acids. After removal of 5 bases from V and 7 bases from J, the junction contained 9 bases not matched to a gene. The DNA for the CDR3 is TGTGCCAGCAGTCTTAGCGGGAGTCAACGGAATGAGCAGTTCTTC. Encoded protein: CASSLSGSQRNEQFF.

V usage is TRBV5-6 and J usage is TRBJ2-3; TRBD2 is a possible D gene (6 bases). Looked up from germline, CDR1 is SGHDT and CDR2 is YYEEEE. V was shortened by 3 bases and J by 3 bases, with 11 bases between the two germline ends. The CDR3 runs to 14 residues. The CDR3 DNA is TGTGCCAGCAGCTACGGACTATCTACAGATACGCAGTATTTT. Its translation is CASSYGLSTDTQYF.

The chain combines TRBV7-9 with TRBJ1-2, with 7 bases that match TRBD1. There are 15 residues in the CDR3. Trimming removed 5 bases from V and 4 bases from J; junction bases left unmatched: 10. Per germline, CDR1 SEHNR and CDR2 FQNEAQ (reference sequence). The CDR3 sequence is CASSAAGTAFYGYTF. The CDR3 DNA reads TGTGCCAGCAGCGCAGCCGGGACAGCCTTCTATGGCTACACCTTC.

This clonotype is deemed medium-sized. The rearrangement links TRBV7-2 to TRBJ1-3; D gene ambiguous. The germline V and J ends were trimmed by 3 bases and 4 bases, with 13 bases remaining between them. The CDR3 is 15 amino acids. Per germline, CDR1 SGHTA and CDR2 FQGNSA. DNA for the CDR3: TGTGCCAGCAGCTTGGACTATACCTCCGGAAACACCATATATTTT. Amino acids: CASSLDYTSGNTIYF.

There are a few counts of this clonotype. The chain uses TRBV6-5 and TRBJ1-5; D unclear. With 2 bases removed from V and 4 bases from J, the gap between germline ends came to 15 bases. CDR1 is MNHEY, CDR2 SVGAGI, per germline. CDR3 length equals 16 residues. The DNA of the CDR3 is TGTGCCAGCAGTTACGACGGGGTCGGAGGAAATCAGCCCCAGCATTTT. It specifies CASSYDGVGGNQPQHF.

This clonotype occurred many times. CDR3 nucleotide sequence: TGCGCCAGCAGCTTTCAGGGAACTAATGAAAAACTGTTTTTT. Amino acid sequence: CASSFQGTNEKLFF. The chain employs TRBV5-1 and TRBJ1-4; TRBD1 might be the D (5 bases). The CDR3 totals 14 residues. In germline, CDR1 is SGHRS, CDR2 YFSETQ. V was trimmed by 2 bases and J by 1 base, leaving 6 bases between them.

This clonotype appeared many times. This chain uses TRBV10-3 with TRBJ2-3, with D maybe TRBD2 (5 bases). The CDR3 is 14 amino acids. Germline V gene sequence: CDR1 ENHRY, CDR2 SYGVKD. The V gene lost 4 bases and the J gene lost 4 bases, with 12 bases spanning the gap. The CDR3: CAISAGLGADTQYF. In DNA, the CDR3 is TGTGCCATCAGTGCGGGGTTGGGCGCAGATACGCAGTATTTT.

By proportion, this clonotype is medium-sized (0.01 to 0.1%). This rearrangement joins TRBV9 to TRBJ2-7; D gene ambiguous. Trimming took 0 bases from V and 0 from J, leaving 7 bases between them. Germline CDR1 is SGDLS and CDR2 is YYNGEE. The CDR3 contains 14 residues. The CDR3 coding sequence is TGTGCCAGCAGCGTAGGTCTGGACTCCTACGAGCAGTACTTC. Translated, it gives CASSVGLDSYEQYF.

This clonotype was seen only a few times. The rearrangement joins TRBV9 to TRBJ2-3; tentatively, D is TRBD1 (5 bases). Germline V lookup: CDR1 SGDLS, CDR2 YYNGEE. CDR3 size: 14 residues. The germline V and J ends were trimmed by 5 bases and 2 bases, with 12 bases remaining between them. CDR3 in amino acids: CASSAGSLTDTQYF. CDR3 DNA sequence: TGTGCCAGCAGTGCAGGGTCCCTCACAGATACGCAGTATTTT. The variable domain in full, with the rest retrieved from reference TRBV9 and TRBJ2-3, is DSGVTQTPKHLITATGQRVTLRCSPRSGDLSVYWYQQSLDQGLQFLIQYYNGEERAKGNILERFSAQQFPDLHSELNLSSLELGDSALYFCASSAGSLTDTQYFGPGTRLTVL.

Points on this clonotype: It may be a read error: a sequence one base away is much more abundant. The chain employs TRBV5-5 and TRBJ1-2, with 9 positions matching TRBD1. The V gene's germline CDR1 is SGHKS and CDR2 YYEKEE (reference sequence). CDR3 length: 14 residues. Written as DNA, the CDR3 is TGTGTCAGCAGCTCCAAACAGGGGGCCTATGGCTACACCTTC. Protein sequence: CVSSSKQGAYGYTF.

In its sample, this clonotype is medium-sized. CDR3 DNA sequence: TGTGCCAGTACAGAATCGGGGGTGAGCAATCAGCCCCAGCATTTT. Protein product: CASTESGVSNQPQHF. The chain is built from TRBV19 and TRBJ1-5; TRBD1 is a possible D gene (5 bases). The CDR3 extends over 15 amino acids. Germline assignment: CDR1 LNHDA and CDR2 SQIVND (reference sequence). V was cut by 7 bases and J by 1 base, with 14 bases left in between.